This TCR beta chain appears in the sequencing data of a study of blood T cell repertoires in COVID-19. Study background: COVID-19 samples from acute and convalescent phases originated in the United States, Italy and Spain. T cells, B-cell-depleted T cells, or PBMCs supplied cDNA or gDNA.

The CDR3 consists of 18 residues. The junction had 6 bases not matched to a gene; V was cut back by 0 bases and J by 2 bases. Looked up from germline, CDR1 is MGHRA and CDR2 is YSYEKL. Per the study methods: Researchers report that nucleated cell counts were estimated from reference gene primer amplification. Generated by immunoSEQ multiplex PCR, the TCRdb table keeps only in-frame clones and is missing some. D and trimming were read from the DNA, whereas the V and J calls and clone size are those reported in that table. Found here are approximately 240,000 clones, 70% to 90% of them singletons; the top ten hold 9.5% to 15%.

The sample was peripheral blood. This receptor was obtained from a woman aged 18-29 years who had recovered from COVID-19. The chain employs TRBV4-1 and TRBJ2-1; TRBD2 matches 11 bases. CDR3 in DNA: TGCGCCAGCAGCCAAGAAGGACTAGCGGGCCGGGCCTACAATGAGCAGTTCTTC. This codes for CASSQEGLAGRAYNEQFF.